The 25 T cell receptor beta chains below come from one sample, sequenced in a study of TIL therapy for anti-PD-1-resistant metastatic lung cancer. Time point meaning: pre-treatment sample, taken before nivolumab and TIL therapy. Tumor tissue came from excised metastases, mostly pleural nodules or supraclavicular lymph nodes. This was the immunoSEQ v3 assay. Assay: immunoSEQ multiplex PCR; the TCRdb copy retains only in-frame clones and omits some. In the table there are 95,000 or so clones, about three fifths of which are singletons. The source was tumor tissue, collected at baseline. The receptors originated from a person aged 25 to 79 with non-small cell lung cancer.

The chain is built from TRBV2 and TRBJ1-6, with D tentatively TRBD1 (5 bases). Germline CDR1 SNHLY, CDR2 FYNNEI. V gave up 4 bases and J gave up 5 bases, with 15 bases separating them. This CDR3 contains 16 residues. CDR3 in DNA: TGTGCCAGCAGTGGACCCCCGGGACGGAATAATTCACCCCTCCACTTT. Amino acid sequence: CASSGPPGRNNSPLHF.

This rearrangement joins TRBV9 to TRBJ1-2; TRBD1 agrees at 7 bases. This CDR3 has 13 amino acids. Looked up from germline, CDR1 is SGDLS and CDR2 is YYNGEE. With 3 bases clipped from V and 8 bases from J, the junction kept 7 bases outside the gene matches. The CDR3 DNA reads TGTGCCAGCAGCGGACCGACAGGGTTGGGCTACACCTTC. This sequence encodes CASSGPTGLGYTF.

This clone was observed at least ten times. V usage is TRBV27 and J usage is TRBJ2-7; 7 bases agree with TRBD1. Germline V gives CDR1 MNHEY, CDR2 SMNVEV (reference sequence). There are 14 residues in the CDR3. Trimming took 5 bases from V and 2 from J; bases not matched to a gene: 6. The DNA of the CDR3 is TGTGCCAGCAGTCCACGGGACAGAACCTACGAGCAGTACTTC. Its translation: CASSPRDRTYEQYF.

V and J are TRBV24-1 and TRBJ2-1; 7 bases align to TRBD1. Germline V lookup: CDR1 KGHDR, CDR2 SFDVKD. The CDR3 extends over 15 amino acids. V lost 6 bases to trimming and J lost 0 bases; unmatched junction nucleotides: 4. In DNA, the CDR3 is TGTGCCACCAGTCCGGGGACAGCCTCCTACAATGAGCAGTTCTTC. Protein product: CATSPGTASYNEQFF.

This chain uses TRBV7-9 with TRBJ1-3; unclear D gene. The germline V and J ends were trimmed by 1 base and 0 bases, with 7 bases remaining between them. This CDR3 comprises 15 residues. Germline V gene sequence: CDR1 SEHNR, CDR2 FQNEAQ (reference sequence). CDR3 sequence reads: CASSLGIRSGNTIYF. The DNA of the CDR3 is TGTGCCAGCAGCTTAGGGATCCGCTCTGGAAACACCATATATTTT.

V usage is TRBV5-1 and J usage is TRBJ1-2; TRBD1 matches 11 bases. There are 15 residues in the CDR3. With V trimmed by 4 bases and J by 1 base, 3 bases remained unmatched. Germline loops: CDR1 SGHRS, CDR2 YFSETQ. The CDR3 DNA reads TGCGCCAGCAGCCCCGGGACAGGGGGTAACTATGGCTACACCTTC. Translated, it gives CASSPGTGGNYGYTF.

In this sample, this clone turned up a few times. The rearrangement links TRBV19 to TRBJ1-2; weak D call: TRBD1 (5 bases). The V gene's germline CDR1 is LNHDA and CDR2 SQIVND (reference sequence). This CDR3 is 15 amino acids long. V gave up 9 bases and J gave up 0 bases, with 17 bases separating them. DNA of the CDR3: TGTGCCAGCACCCCCCACGACAGAGCTAACTATGGCTACACCTTC. Translated, it gives CASTPHDRANYGYTF.

The CDR3 reads CASSTGGNQPQHF. CDR3 nucleotide sequence: TGTGCCAGCTCGACAGGGGGCAATCAGCCCCAGCATTTT. This chain uses TRBV27 with TRBJ1-5; 8 bases are shared with TRBD1. The length of the CDR3 is 13 residues. With V trimmed by 8 bases and J by 2 bases, 2 bases remained unmatched. Germline loops: CDR1 MNHEY, CDR2 SMNVEV (reference sequence).

This clone has a handful of counts. This rearrangement joins TRBV19 to TRBJ1-4; 7 positions agree with TRBD1. The CDR3 sequence is 12 residues long. The V segment lost 5 bases and the J segment 8 bases; nucleotides outside the gene matches: 2. Looked up from germline, CDR1 is LNHDA and CDR2 is SQIVND (reference sequence). The chain's CDR3 is CASSGDSEKLFF. In nucleotides, the CDR3 is TGTGCCAGTAGTGGGGACAGCGAAAAACTGTTTTTT. Looking up the rest from reference TRBV19 and TRBJ1-4 gives the full variable domain: DGGITQSPKYLFRKEGQNVTLSCEQNLNHDAMYWYRQDPGQGLRLIYYSQIVNDFQKGDIAEGYSVSREKKESFPLTVTSAQKNPTAFYLCASSGDSEKLFFGSGTQLSVL.

The genes are TRBV3-1 (or the pseudogene TRBV3-2) and TRBJ2-7, with TRBD2 matching over 11 bases. In germline, CDR1 is LGHDT, CDR2 YNNKEL (reference sequence). The CDR3 runs to 14 residues. J lost 3 bases, V lost 3 bases, and 1 base had no gene match. CDR3 region: CASSHTSGGYEQYF. CDR3 bases: TGTGCCAGCAGCCATACTAGCGGGGGCTACGAGCAGTACTTC.

This chain links TRBV18 with TRBJ1-4, with D tentatively TRBD1 (5 bases). The germline V and J ends were trimmed by 3 bases and 8 bases, with 10 bases remaining between them. From germline, CDR1 is KGHSH and CDR2 LQKENI. The CDR3 runs to 13 residues. CDR3 protein: CASSPAGREKLFF. In DNA form, the CDR3 reads TGTGCCAGCTCACCGGCAGGGCGCGAAAAACTGTTTTTT. The whole variable domain, filled in from reference TRBV18 and TRBJ1-4, reads NAGVMQNPRHLVRRRGQEARLRCSPMKGHSHVYWYRQLPEEGLKFMVYLQKENIIDESGMPKERFSAEFPKEGPSILRIQQVVRGDSAAYFCASSPAGREKLFFGSGTQLSVL.

The V call is TRBV11-1, the J call TRBJ2-1, with D uncertain. Between the trimmed V and J ends, which lost 0 bases and 0 bases, there was a span of 12 bases. Germline CDR1 is SGHAT and CDR2 is FQDESV (reference sequence). This CDR3 contains 17 residues. The CDR3 reads CASSLAQGAVSYNEQFF. The DNA of the CDR3 is TGTGCCAGCAGCTTAGCGCAAGGTGCAGTCTCCTACAATGAGCAGTTCTTC.

This clone was detected many times. The V and J genes are TRBV6-5 and TRBJ2-7; 9 bases line up with TRBD2. With 5 bases clipped from V and 3 bases from J, the junction kept 8 bases outside the gene matches. Germline CDR1 MNHEY, CDR2 SVGAGI. The CDR3 loop spans 15 amino acids. The CDR3 region has the DNA TGTGCCAGCAGTACTATAGCGGGAGCCCACTACGAGCAGTACTTC. Translation: CASSTIAGAHYEQYF.

This chain connects TRBV2 to TRBJ1-2; a weak D match, TRBD1 (5 bases). CDR3 length: 14 amino acids. The V gene lost 10 bases and the J gene lost 0 bases, with 15 bases spanning the gap. Germline values: CDR1 SNHLY, CDR2 FYNNEI. The DNA of the CDR3 is TGTGCCACTCCGCCCAGAGGGGCTAACTATGGCTACACCTTC. It translates to CATPPRGANYGYTF.

The chain combines TRBV18 with TRBJ2-7; D not resolved. Germline CDR1 KGHSH, CDR2 LQKENI. Trimming left V 5 bases short and J 5 bases short, with 10 bases between. The CDR3 runs to 12 residues. The CDR3 spells CASSSSWDEQYF. In nucleotides, the CDR3 is TGTGCCAGCTCATCTTCCTGGGACGAGCAGTACTTC.

By its share, this clone is large. The CDR3 region is CASSNRDSGTDTQYF. As DNA, the CDR3 is TGTGCCAGCAGCAACCGGGACAGTGGCACAGATACGCAGTATTTT. The V and J genes are TRBV28 and TRBJ2-3; TRBD1 agrees at 7 bases. The CDR3 runs to 15 residues. Germline CDR1 reads MDHEN; CDR2 reads SYDVKM. V shed 6 bases, J shed 1 base, and the junction held 7 bases outside the gene matches.

Remarks on this clone: The same CDR3 is also encoded by other DNA sequences in this sample. V and J are TRBV6-2 or TRBV6-3 and TRBJ2-1; D ambiguous. This CDR3 has 12 residues. Germline values: CDR1 MNHEY, CDR2 SVGEGT. V was pared by 6 bases and J by 5 bases, with 8 bases between. The CDR3 is CASSRLNNEQFF. The CDR3 DNA sequence: TGTGCCAGCAGCCGACTCAACAATGAGCAGTTCTTC.

CDR3 nucleotides: TGCAGCGCAGGGGGGGGAGCTCGAGAGACCCAGTACTTC. Protein sequence: CSAGGGARETQYF. The chain uses TRBV29-1 and TRBJ2-5; D tentatively reads TRBD1 or TRBD2 (7 bases each). The CDR3 sequence is 13 residues long. Germline V lookup: CDR1 SQVTM, CDR2 ANQGSEA. V lost 7 bases, J lost 4 bases, and 16 bases lay in between.

This clone has just one count. The rearrangement uses TRBV18 and TRBJ2-5; D possibly corresponds to TRBD2 (5 bases). From germline, CDR1 is KGHSH and CDR2 LQKENI. This CDR3 is 13 amino acids long. V lost 2 bases and J 9 bases, leaving 13 bases between the germline ends. CDR3 loop: CASSPREERAQYF. In DNA, the CDR3 is TGTGCCAGCTCACCAAGAGAAGAGAGGGCCCAGTACTTC.

This clone showed up just a few times. This chain uses TRBV27 with TRBJ1-5, with D possibly being TRBD1 (5 bases). The germline V gene encodes CDR1 MNHEY and CDR2 SMNVEV (reference sequence). V lost 7 bases and J lost 5, with 12 bases in between. The CDR3 totals 13 residues. DNA for the CDR3: TGTGCCAGCACCTCGACAGCCTATCAGCCCCAGCATTTT. It encodes CASTSTAYQPQHF.

V is TRBV27 and J is TRBJ2-5; D is uncertain. This CDR3 has 14 residues. The V gene lost 2 bases and the J gene lost 2 bases, with 9 bases spanning the gap. Germline CDR1 reads MNHEY; CDR2 reads SMNVEV (reference sequence). CDR3 nucleotide sequence: TGTGCCAGCAGTTTAATCCCAATACAAGAGACCCAGTACTTC. Protein sequence: CASSLIPIQETQYF.

The J gene is TRBJ2-2, the V gene TRBV4-1, with 9 bases identical to TRBD2. J gave up 3 bases and V 0 bases, and 8 bases lay outside the gene matches. This CDR3 is 18 amino acids long. Germline assignment: CDR1 MGHRA and CDR2 YSYEKL. The CDR3 is CASSQEFGGGADTGELFF. CDR3 coding DNA: TGCGCCAGCAGCCAAGAATTTGGCGGGGGGGCCGACACCGGGGAGCTGTTTTTT.

This clone was recorded once. The gene calls are TRBV6-1 and TRBJ1-6; the D is unclear. Germline assignment: CDR1 MNHNS and CDR2 SASEGT. V was clipped by 3 bases and J by 6 bases, with 12 bases between them. CDR3 size: 15 residues. CDR3 nucleotide sequence: TGTGCCAGCAGTGACGGGCAGAGATCTAATTCACCCCTCCACTTT. Amino acids: CASSDGQRSNSPLHF.

The chain combines TRBV6-5 with TRBJ2-1, with D maybe TRBD2 (6 bases). V gave up 3 bases and J gave up 4 bases, with 13 bases separating them. Germline V lookup: CDR1 MNHEY, CDR2 SVGAGI. There are 15 residues in the CDR3. CDR3 bases: TGTGCCAGCAGTTATAGCGGTAGCGGATACAATGAGCAGTTCTTC. Protein: CASSYSGSGYNEQFF.

This clone was detected ten times or more. The rearrangement joins TRBV7-8 to TRBJ2-2, with 10 bases fitting TRBD1. Germline CDR1 and CDR2: SGHVS and FQNEAQ. Unmatched junction bases numbered 9, after V lost 5 bases and J lost 12 bases. The CDR3 sequence is 14 residues long. CDR3: CASSTYGQGGQLFF. CDR3 nucleotide sequence: TGTGCCAGCAGCACCTATGGACAGGGGGGGCAGCTGTTTTTT. The full variable domain, its missing parts supplied by reference TRBV7-8 and TRBJ2-2, is GAGVSQSPRYKVAKRGQDVALRCDPISGHVSLFWYQQALGQGPEFLTYFQNEAQLDKSGLPSDRFFAERPEGSVSTLKIQRTQQEDSAVYLCASSTYGQGGQLFFGEGSRLTVL.